One sample yielded the 9 T cell receptor beta chains listed below, sequenced in a study of graft-versus-host responses after intestinal transplantation. TCRdb keeps only in-frame clones here, not all; method: immunoSEQ multiplex PCR. The data show 89,000 or so clones, roughly 80% seen once. Antigens for these TCRs are unknown. Sequences were derived from unstimulated CD4+ T cells sorted from spleen or lymph node cells, sampled before intestinal transplant. These receptors were taken from a human donor who received an intestinal transplant.

The V and J genes are TRBV12-2 and TRBJ1-5; TRBD1 reflects the table's D call only, with no check against the DNA. TRBV12-2 is deemed a pseudogene. The CDR3 covers 17 residues. CDR3 in amino acids: CASRLGDRGTENQPQHF. CDR3 DNA: TGTGCAAGTCGCTTAGGGGACAGGGGGACGGAGAATCAGCCCCAGCATTTT.

This clone was detected only once. Germline is not matched at one junction end, which may reflect a read error. The chain combines TRBV9 with TRBJ2-5; D remains ambiguous. Germline CDR1 SGDLS, CDR2 YYNGEE. This CDR3 has 14 amino acids. In DNA form, the CDR3 reads TGTGCCAACAGCGTAGGTGGGCAGCAAGAGACCCAGTACTTC. Protein sequence: CANSVGGQQETQYF.

The V gene is TRBV28, the J gene TRBJ1-1; D not certain. The CDR3 has 14 amino acids. Germline loops: CDR1 MDHEN, CDR2 SYDVKM. Trimming stripped 5 bases from V and 4 bases from J, with 14 bases between. The CDR3 DNA sequence: TGTGCCAGCAGTCCCGGGGTCACAGTCACTGAAGCTTTCTTT. Residues: CASSPGVTVTEAFF.

The V gene is TRBV7-5, the J gene TRBJ1-1; the table calls TRBD1, which could not be checked here. TRBV7-5 is marked as a pseudogene. The CDR3 has 15 amino acids. The DNA of the CDR3 is TGTGCCAGAGGACTAGGGACAGGGGCGGGCACTGAAGCTTTCTTT. Translation gives CARGLGTGAGTEAFF.

The chain couples TRBV5-4 to TRBJ2-2; 11 nucleotides match TRBD2. The J segment lost 3 bases and the V segment lost 4 bases, leaving 11 bases of the junction unmatched. Germline-derived CDR1 and CDR2 are SGHNT and YYREEE (reference sequence). The CDR3 sequence is 18 residues long. The chain's CDR3 is CASSTPTGTSGDTGELFF. The DNA for the CDR3 is TGTGCCAGCAGCACACCAACCGGGACTAGCGGTGACACCGGGGAGCTGTTTTTT.

The V call is TRBV29-1, the J call TRBJ2-5; 10 bases fit TRBD1. The V gene's germline CDR1 is SQVTM and CDR2 ANQGSEA. This CDR3 comprises 13 residues. Trimming at V came to 6 bases and at J to 5 bases, leaving 6 bases not matched to a gene. The CDR3: CSVDGTGVETQYF. The CDR3 DNA reads TGCAGCGTAGATGGGACAGGGGTCGAGACCCAGTACTTC.

The V call is TRBV2, the J call TRBJ2-7, with D maybe TRBD1 (6 bases). The CDR3 runs to 13 residues. Germline-derived CDR1 and CDR2 are SNHLY and FYNNEI. Trimming removed 6 bases at V and 2 bases at J, with 11 bases between. CDR3 in amino acids: CASRRTATYEQYF. DNA for the CDR3: TGTGCCAGCAGGAGGACAGCTACCTACGAGCAGTACTTC.

V and J are TRBV6-1 and TRBJ2-3, with 8 nucleotides matching TRBD2. The V gene's germline CDR1 is MNHNS and CDR2 SASEGT. This CDR3 is 15 amino acids long. J lost 0 bases, V lost 6 bases, and 5 bases had no gene match. CDR3 sequence reads: CASSARGVSTDTQYF. In DNA form, the CDR3 reads TGTGCCAGCAGCGCGCGGGGGGTTAGCACAGATACGCAGTATTTT.

The chain is built from TRBV10-3 and TRBJ2-4; 11 positions agree with TRBD2. The CDR3 loop spans 16 amino acids. Germline values: CDR1 ENHRY, CDR2 SYGVKD. V dropped 3 bases and J dropped 7; count of bases not matched to a gene: 8. The CDR3 sequence is CAISELAGGPRNIQYF. Here the CDR3 DNA reads TGTGCCATCAGTGAATTAGCGGGGGGGCCCCGGAACATTCAGTACTTC.